These 30 T cell receptor beta chains were all obtained from the same sample, sequenced in a study of T-cell memory formation after mild COVID-19. TCRdb re-derived calls from the 5' RACE reads in MiXCR, one entry per CDR3 protein. The sample shows approximately 210,000 distinct CDR3 sequences, about 10% of them seen only once. Sequencing was carried out using PBMCs or a T cell subset sorted from them (not recorded which). All receptors derive from a man younger than 35 who had mild COVID-19 (a few samples of this study predate the infection). Cell type and time point are not known.

This clonotype turned up a few times. J is TRBJ2-2 and V is TRBV2; D ambiguous. Trimming removed 0 bases at V and 1 base at J, with 9 bases between. Per germline, CDR1 SNHLY and CDR2 FYNNEI. There are 16 residues in the CDR3. The CDR3 spells CASSEALLQNTGELFF. The CDR3 DNA reads TGTGCCAGCAGTGAAGCGCTTCTACAGAACACCGGGGAGCTGTTTTTT.

This clonotype showed up many times. Mismatch with germline at one junction end may stem from a read error. The chain is built from TRBV23-1 and TRBJ1-5; D gene uncertain. TRBV23-1 is classed as an ORF, of uncertain function. This CDR3 is 9 amino acids long. The CDR3: CASIQPQHF. The CDR3 nucleotides read TGCGCCAGCATTCAGCCCCAGCATTTT.

This clonotype was seen a handful of times. The V and J genes are TRBV6-5 and TRBJ1-6, with no clear D. Germline CDR1 MNHEY, CDR2 SVGAGI. This CDR3 comprises 16 residues. V lost 1 base and J 0 bases, leaving 7 bases between the germline ends. The CDR3 DNA reads TGTGCCAGCAGTTACTGGACTGACTCCTATAATTCACCCCTCCACTTT. Protein product: CASSYWTDSYNSPLHF.

The sample holds many counts of this clonotype. V is TRBV7-2 and J is TRBJ2-5; possible D gene TRBD1, 6 bases. V gave up 5 bases and J gave up 3 bases, with 7 bases separating them. Germline assignment: CDR1 SGHTA and CDR2 FQGNSA. The CDR3 spans 12 residues. The CDR3 sequence is CASSRTEETQYF. DNA for the CDR3: TGTGCCAGCAGCCGGACAGAAGAGACCCAGTACTTC.

In this sample, this clonotype turned up a few times. As DNA, the CDR3 is TGTGCCAGCAGTTACTCCGATTCAGTCGGGAACACTGAAGCTTTCTTT. Translated, it gives CASSYSDSVGNTEAFF. The V call is TRBV6-2 or TRBV6-3, the J call TRBJ1-1; no clear D. V shed 0 bases and J shed 1 base, with 12 bases lying between them. This CDR3 spans 16 amino acids. Germline V lookup: CDR1 MNHEY, CDR2 SVGEGT.

In its sample, this clonotype was seen a few times. The genes are TRBV6-6 and TRBJ2-5, with TRBD2 matching 12 bases. Germline V gene data show CDR1 as MNHNY and CDR2 as SVGAGI (reference sequence). The CDR3 totals 16 residues. V gave up 6 bases and J gave up 2 bases; unmatched junction bases: 7. The CDR3 reads CASSQGTSGRQETQYF. The DNA of the CDR3 is TGTGCCAGCAGCCAAGGGACTAGCGGGCGGCAAGAGACCCAGTACTTC.

The chain employs TRBV10-3 and TRBJ2-1; 7 bases are a match to TRBD2. This CDR3 comprises 14 residues. Trimming at V came to 8 bases and at J to 4 bases, leaving 8 bases not matched to a gene. Germline V gene sequence: CDR1 ENHRY, CDR2 SYGVKD. In DNA form, the CDR3 reads TGTGCCATCTCGGAGACTAGCCGATACAATGAGCAGTTCTTC. This codes for CAISETSRYNEQFF.

This clonotype appeared a few times. The rearrangement links TRBV7-9 to TRBJ2-5, with D maybe TRBD2 (6 bases). Trimming cost V 0 bases and J 5 bases, with 16 bases left between them. The CDR3 extends over 16 amino acids. The germline gives CDR1 SEHNR, CDR2 FQNEAQ (reference sequence). CDR3 region: CASSLAFMGGRETQYF. DNA for the CDR3: TGTGCCAGCAGCTTAGCGTTTATGGGGGGTCGGGAGACCCAGTACTTC.

In its sample, this clonotype was seen a few times. The chain links TRBV4-1 to TRBJ2-5; 11 nucleotides align to TRBD2. CDR3 length: 15 amino acids. Germline CDR1 reads MGHRA; CDR2 reads YSYEKL. The junction had 6 bases not matched to a gene; V was cut back by 4 bases and J by 5 bases. The CDR3 here is CASSLSGGARETQYF. In nucleotides, the CDR3 is TGCGCCAGCAGCCTTAGCGGGGGGGCTAGGGAGACCCAGTACTTC.

The rearrangement joins TRBV19 to TRBJ2-1; maybe TRBD2 (6 bases). Germline loops: CDR1 LNHDA, CDR2 SQIVND (reference sequence). Trimming shortened V by 5 bases and J by 7 bases, and 12 bases separated the two germline ends. The CDR3 runs 13 residues. The CDR3 DNA sequence: TGTGCCAGTAGTTTCATCGGGGGAAATGAGCAGTTCTTC. Its translation: CASSFIGGNEQFF.

This clonotype was counted many times. The CDR3 is CASSQEQAPSTDTQYF. CDR3 in DNA: TGCGCCAGCAGCCAAGAGCAGGCCCCTAGCACAGATACGCAGTATTTT. The chain has TRBV4-1 and TRBJ2-3; D gene uncertain. Germline lookup yields CDR1 MGHRA and CDR2 YSYEKL. This CDR3 region has 16 residues. V was cut by 0 bases and J by 0 bases, with 10 bases left in between.

In its sample, this clonotype was seen many times. The chain is built from TRBV6-2 or TRBV6-3 and TRBJ1-5; D uncertain. V was trimmed by 4 bases and J by 3 bases, leaving 13 bases between them. The CDR3 has 15 residues. The germline gives CDR1 MNHEY, CDR2 SVGEGT. The CDR3 region has the DNA TGTGCCAGCAGTTCGACCCGAATCCTCAATCAGCCCCAGCATTTT. Amino acids: CASSSTRILNQPQHF.

The chain combines TRBV5-1 with TRBJ2-1; D may be TRBD1 (6 bases). Germline CDR1 and CDR2: SGHRS and YFSETQ. V gave up 5 bases and J gave up 8 bases, with 14 bases separating them. The CDR3 is 13 residues long. CDR3 sequence: CASREPGADEQFF. The CDR3 bases are TGCGCCAGCAGGGAACCAGGGGCCGATGAGCAGTTCTTC.

The chain has TRBV7-9 and TRBJ2-2; D is uncertain. Germline CDR1 and CDR2: SEHNR and FQNEAQ (reference sequence). The CDR3 length is 13 residues. The V and J ends lost 9 bases and 4 bases respectively, with 12 bases between them. The CDR3 sequence: CASRLEATGELFF. The CDR3 DNA reads TGTGCCAGTCGCCTGGAAGCCACCGGGGAGCTGTTTTTT.

There are a few counts of this clonotype. The chain has TRBV10-3 and TRBJ1-2, with 8 bases fitting TRBD1. V lost 8 bases to trimming and J lost 6 bases; unmatched junction nucleotides: 8. The CDR3 is 13 amino acids. Germline CDR1 ENHRY, CDR2 SYGVKD. The CDR3 loop is CAISQGAINGYTF. CDR3 bases: TGTGCCATCTCCCAGGGGGCGATTAATGGCTACACCTTC.

This clonotype turned up a few times. The chain combines TRBV3-1 with TRBJ2-7, with D perhaps matching TRBD1 (5 bases). Trimming removed 2 bases from V and 2 bases from J, with 13 bases in between. CDR1 is LGHDT and CDR2 is YNNKEL in the germline V gene (reference sequence). This CDR3 comprises 15 residues. The CDR3 nucleotides are TGTGCCAGCAGCCAACGGCCGGACACGGCCTACGAGCAGTACGTC. It is translated as CASSQRPDTAYEQYV.

This clonotype was picked up many times. V gene TRBV5-1 combines with J gene TRBJ2-3; D perhaps matches TRBD1 (6 bases). Trimming removed 4 bases from V and 0 bases from J, with 9 bases in between. The CDR3 has 14 residues. The germline V gene has CDR1 SGHRS and CDR2 YFSETQ. In nucleotides, the CDR3 is TGCGCCAGCAGCCCCGGGACAAGCACAGATACGCAGTATTTT. Its translation: CASSPGTSTDTQYF.

This clonotype was recorded a few times. The chain recombines TRBV3-1 with TRBJ2-2, with 9 bases fitting TRBD1. CDR1 is LGHDT and CDR2 is YNNKEL in the germline V gene (reference sequence). V was clipped by 2 bases and J by 6 bases; unmatched bases: 7. This CDR3 is 16 amino acids long. The CDR3 region is CASSQTGGSYPGELFF. CDR3 bases: TGTGCCAGCAGCCAAACAGGGGGCTCCTACCCCGGGGAGCTGTTTTTT. The whole variable domain, remainder taken from reference TRBV3-1 and TRBJ2-2, is DTAVSQTPKYLVTQMGNDKSIKCEQNLGHDTMYWYKQDSKKFLKIMFSYNNKELIINETVPNRFSPKSPDKAHLNLHINSLELGDSAVYFCASSQTGGSYPGELFFGEGSRLTVL.

This rearrangement joins TRBV2 to TRBJ2-1; the D gene could be TRBD1 or TRBD2 (7 bases each). CDR1 is SNHLY, CDR2 FYNNEI, per germline. Trimming left V 2 bases short and J 4 bases short, with 12 bases between. The CDR3 is made up of 15 amino acids. The CDR3 DNA sequence: TGTGCCAGCAGTGAAAGGCAGGGGGGGTACAATGAGCAGTTCTTC. Its protein is CASSERQGGYNEQFF.

This clonotype was detected only a few times. The V and J genes are TRBV5-6 and TRBJ2-7; 7 bases line up with TRBD1. Germline CDR1 and CDR2: SGHDT and YYEEEE. The CDR3 extends over 14 amino acids. Unmatched junction bases numbered 7, after V lost 4 bases and J lost 3 bases. CDR3: CASSPRTGNYEQYV. The CDR3 region has the DNA TGTGCCAGCAGCCCCCGGACAGGAAACTACGAGCAGTACGTC.

The chain has TRBV5-1 and TRBJ2-3; the match to TRBD1 covers 9 bases. J was trimmed by 2 bases and V by 5 bases; bases with no gene match: 3. CDR3 size: 14 residues. Per germline, CDR1 SGHRS and CDR2 YFSETQ. CDR3: CASRRTGDTDTQYF. In DNA, the CDR3 is TGCGCCAGCAGACGGACAGGGGACACAGATACGCAGTATTTT.

This clonotype came up many times. The chain uses TRBV20-1 and TRBJ1-1; D is ambiguous. This CDR3 has 14 residues. The germline gives CDR1 DFQATT, CDR2 SNEGSKA (reference sequence). V was clipped by 3 bases and J by 1 base, with 12 bases between them. The CDR3 loop is CSASGNEGNTEAFF. In DNA, the CDR3 is TGCAGTGCTAGCGGGAATGAGGGGAACACTGAAGCTTTCTTT.

This chain connects TRBV7-9 to TRBJ2-5; TRBD2 is a possible D gene (5 bases). Germline V gene data show CDR1 as SEHNR and CDR2 as FQNEAQ (reference sequence). The V and J ends lost 3 bases and 5 bases respectively, with 10 bases between them. The CDR3 runs 13 residues. CDR3 sequence: CASSLVWEETQYF. The CDR3 DNA follows: TGTGCCAGCAGCTTGGTTTGGGAGGAGACCCAGTACTTC.

This clonotype has more than one count but fewer than ten. The chain employs TRBV5-4 and TRBJ2-1, with no clear D. CDR1 and CDR2 (germline): SGHNT, YYREEE (reference sequence). V lost 0 bases and J lost 4, with 11 bases in between. CDR3 length: 15 amino acids. The CDR3 loop reads CASSLEVARYNEQFF. In DNA, the CDR3 is TGTGCCAGCAGCTTGGAAGTGGCCCGATACAATGAGCAGTTCTTC.

In regard to this clonotype: A much larger clone sits a single nucleotide away, making a read error possible. The chain combines TRBV3-1 with TRBJ1-2; no clear D. Germline-derived CDR1 and CDR2 are LGHDT and YNNKEL (reference sequence). CDR3 length equals 12 residues. For the CDR3, the DNA is TGTGCCAGCAGCCAGGGGAATGGCGGCTACATCTTC. Protein: CASSQGNGGYIF. The whole variable domain, remainder taken from reference TRBV3-1 and TRBJ1-2, is DTAVSQTPKYLVTQMGNDKSIKCEQNLGHDTMYWYKQDSKKFLKIMFSYNNKELIINETVPNRFSPKSPDKAHLNLHINSLELGDSAVYFCASSQGNGGYIFGSGTRLTVV.

The gene calls are TRBV12-3 or TRBV12-4 and TRBJ1-5; D unresolved. Deletions cut 1 base from V and 11 bases from J, with 18 bases between. The CDR3 contains 15 residues. The CDR3 sequence: CASSLGVGHKVTQHF. The CDR3 region has the DNA TGTGCCAGCAGTTTAGGTGTCGGCCATAAGGTGACCCAGCATTTT.

This chain joins TRBV29-1 and TRBJ1-1; D is unclear. This CDR3 comprises 11 residues. V lost 6 bases and J lost 4, with 9 bases in between. Germline V CDR1 and CDR2: SQVTM, ANQGSEA. As DNA, the CDR3 is TGCAGCGTCCAAAGGGTCACTGAAGCTTTCTTT. This gives the protein CSVQRVTEAFF. Full variable domain (rest looked up from reference TRBV29-1 and TRBJ1-1): SAVISQKPSRDICQRGTSLTIQCQVDSQVTMMFWYRQQPGQSLTLIATANQGSEATYESGFVIDKFPISRPNLTFSTLTVSNMSPEDSSIYLCSVQRVTEAFFGQGTRLTVV.

The table lists this clonotype with many counts. This chain links TRBV20-1 with TRBJ2-2; TRBD1 might be the D (5 bases). Looked up from germline, CDR1 is DFQATT and CDR2 is SNEGSKA (reference sequence). This CDR3 comprises 14 residues. V was shortened by 3 bases and J by 6 bases, with 14 bases between the two germline ends. The CDR3, as DNA: TGCAGTGCTAGGCCCCAGGGTTTCGCCGGGGAGCTGTTTTTT. It specifies CSARPQGFAGELFF.

This clonotype was detected only a few times. The chain couples TRBV7-2 to TRBJ2-3, with D perhaps TRBD1 (5 bases). CDR3 length equals 13 residues. V gave up 5 bases and J gave up 6 bases, with 12 bases separating them. CDR1 is SGHTA, CDR2 FQGNSA, per germline. CDR3 protein: CASSRQGSDTQYF. CDR3 DNA sequence: TGTGCCAGCAGCCGTCAGGGTTCGGATACGCAGTATTTT.

This clonotype has just a few counts. The genes are TRBV5-1 and TRBJ2-3; TRBD2 aligns across 7 bases. Germline CDR1 SGHRS, CDR2 YFSETQ. Trimming removed 2 bases from V and 2 bases from J; junction bases left unmatched: 2. The CDR3 is 14 residues long. CDR3 sequence: CASSFGGYTDTQYF. The CDR3 DNA is TGCGCCAGCAGCTTCGGGGGGTACACAGATACGCAGTATTTT.